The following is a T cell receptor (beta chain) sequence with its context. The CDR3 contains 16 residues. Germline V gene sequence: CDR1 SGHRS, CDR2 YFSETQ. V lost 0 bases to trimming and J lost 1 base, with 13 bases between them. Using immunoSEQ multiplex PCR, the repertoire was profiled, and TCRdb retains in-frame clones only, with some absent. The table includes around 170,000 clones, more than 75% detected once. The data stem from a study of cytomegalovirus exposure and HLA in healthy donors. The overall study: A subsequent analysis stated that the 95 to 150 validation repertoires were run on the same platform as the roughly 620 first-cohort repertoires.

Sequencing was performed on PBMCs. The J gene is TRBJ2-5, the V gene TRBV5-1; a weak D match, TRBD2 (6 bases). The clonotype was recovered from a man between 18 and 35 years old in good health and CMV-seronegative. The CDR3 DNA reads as TGCGCCAGCAGCTTGGGGGCCGGAGGGTCCCAAGAGACCCAGTACTTC. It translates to CASSLGAGGSQETQYF.